The present T cell receptor beta chain was sequenced within a study of beta chain features in type 1 diabetes. Study-wide context: Sorted cells numbering some 110 million were examined across all samples.

Study-wide findings and caveats: Within each of all four CD4+ subsets, Type 1 diabetes patients had TCRB CDR3s that were moderately but significantly shorter.

This clone was detected a few times. Its target is unknown. Unmatched junction bases numbered 3, after V lost 6 bases and J lost 5 bases. CDR3 length: 14 amino acids. Looked up from germline, CDR1 is LNHDA and CDR2 is SQIVND (reference sequence). The isolated RNA, all of it, was reverse transcribed, so expressed TCRB transcripts were what got sequenced. Clones were read by immunoSEQ multiplex PCR, and TCRdb kept only the in-frame ones, dropping some. In the table there are a few hundred thousand clones, approximately 13% of which are singletons. The source is a man between 25 and 39 years old with type 1 diabetes. Sequencing was done on a sample of naive CD4+ T cells from blood. This chain connects TRBV19 to TRBJ2-5, with 13 bases matching TRBD2. The CDR3 bases are TGTGCCAGTAGCCAACTAGCGGGGGGGGAGACCCAGTACTTC. Amino acids: CASSQLAGGETQYF.